This T cell receptor beta chain came from a study of blood T cells in healthy people across ages. Sample-barcoded 5' priming and a J-beta primer mix drove a second PCR of about 7 to 12 cycles. TCRdb reprocessed the 5' RACE reads with MiXCR, giving one entry per CDR3 protein. This sample has roughly 800,000 distinct CDR3 sequences; roughly 64% occur once, and the top ten carry about 20%. The draw of peripheral blood yielded approximately 11 milliliters from each donor. Every sample had a minimum of 6.5 million PBMCs isolated. This clonotype has a handful of counts. The CDR3 sequence is 15 residues long. V was clipped by 3 bases and J by 2 bases; unmatched bases: 7. CDR1 GTSNPN and CDR2 SVGIG come from the germline V gene (reference sequence).

The genes are TRBV30 and TRBJ1-5, with TRBD1 identical over 7 bases. Sequenced material: blood. The receptor's source is a man aged 25 to 40 in good health. CDR3 region: CAWSHRGGGNQPQHF. Here the CDR3 DNA reads TGTGCCTGGAGCCACAGGGGAGGTGGCAATCAGCCCCAGCATTTT.